This T cell receptor (beta chain) is from a study of T cell responses to AZD1222 COVID-19 vaccine. Broader study findings: Nearly half of spike-specific TCRs reportedly target unmutated variant regions. Only a handful of people who got AZD1222 tested seropositive at baseline.

Clones were read by immunoSEQ multiplex PCR, and TCRdb kept only the in-frame ones, dropping some. Altogether approximately 130,000 clones are present, roughly 89% being singletons, with the ten largest covering 11%. The CDR3 length is 15 residues. J was trimmed by 4 bases and V by 5 bases; bases with no gene match: 6. Germline CDR1 reads LNHDA; CDR2 reads SQIVND (reference sequence). About this clone itself: Its cognate antigen is unknown.

The rearrangement joins TRBV19 to TRBJ2-3, with 10 bases identical to TRBD2. The receptor's source is an adult in good health. The sequenced sample was peripheral blood, obtained on day 0 of MenACWY control vaccination. The CDR3 sequence is CASSFASGSADTQYF. DNA for the CDR3: TGTGCCAGTAGTTTCGCTAGCGGGAGCGCAGATACGCAGTATTTT. Drawing the rest from reference TRBV19 and TRBJ2-3, the complete variable domain is DGGITQSPKYLFRKEGQNVTLSCEQNLNHDAMYWYRQDPGQGLRLIYYSQIVNDFQKGDIAEGYSVSREKKESFPLTVTSAQKNPTAFYLCASSFASGSADTQYFGPGTRLTVL.